This T cell receptor beta chain was recorded in a study of molecular identifiers for immune sequencing clone quantification. Whole-study results and caveats: Clones above 20 RNA copies held over 97% of effector molecules, under 1% in naive cells.

The bulk TCR libraries were made with methods described before and with listed TCR primers. TCRdb itself ran the PCR reads through MiXCR, one entry per CDR3 protein. The data show roughly 50,000 distinct CDR3 sequences, approximately 25% seen once. This CDR3 contains 15 residues. The germline CDR1 and CDR2 sequences are SEHNR and FQNEAQ (reference sequence). Deletions cut 3 bases from V and 3 bases from J, with 11 bases between. From around 18,000 to 910,000 sorted cells, naive CD8 libraries were generated with 10%, 30% or 50% RNA. CD8+CD4-CCR7+CD45RA+ cells were sorted as naive CD8 T cells. Turning to this clonotype: Its target is unknown.

Sequences were obtained from naive CD8+ T cells from blood, with Jurkat cell RNA spiked in. Subset defined: FACS-sorted CD8+CD4-CCR7+CD45RA+ naive T cells. The chain employs TRBV7-9 and TRBJ2-2; a possible D gene is TRBD1 (6 bases). The TCR originated in a human donor in good health. Some libraries in this study had Jurkat cell RNA spiked in. The CDR3 region has the DNA TGTGCCAGCAGCTTCCCACAGGGTTACACCGGGGAGCTGTTTTTT. This gives the protein CASSFPQGYTGELFF.